One and the same sample provided the 27 T cell receptor beta chains below, sequenced in a study of CD8+ T cells in alopecia areata. The treatment was: oral pan-JAK inhibitor, 5-10 mg twice daily. Sequencing used cDNA as its template, made by extracting RNA and reverse transcribing it. Data came from immunoSEQ multiplex PCR; TCRdb stores just in-frame clones and leaves some out. The sample includes 170,000 or so clones, around 60% seen only once; the top ten take approximately 12%. The source was CD8+ T cells sorted from blood, collected at week 24, from a patient treated with tofacitinib. The receptor source for this set is a human donor with alopecia areata.

The gene calls are TRBV29-1 and TRBJ2-1; D gene ambiguous. CDR3 length: 13 amino acids. V was clipped by 7 bases and J by 5 bases, with 15 bases between them. The V gene's germline CDR1 is SQVTM and CDR2 ANQGSEA. CDR3: CSARIWVDNEQFF. The CDR3 DNA follows: TGCAGCGCCCGGATTTGGGTTGACAATGAGCAGTTCTTC.

In this sample, this clone turned up a few times. The rearrangement joins TRBV7-9 to TRBJ1-4, with D tentatively TRBD1 (5 bases). Per the germline V gene, CDR1 is SEHNR and CDR2 is FQNEAQ (reference sequence). The CDR3 contains 14 residues. V lost 10 bases, J lost 3 bases, and 15 bases lay in between. The DNA of the CDR3 is TGTGCCACCTCGGCGAAAGGGGCTAATGAAAAACTGTTTTTT. Amino acids: CATSAKGANEKLFF.

This CDR3 is CASGGTGRTGTQYF. As DNA, the CDR3 is TGTGCCAGCGGCGGGACAGGGAGGACGGGGACCCAGTACTTC. The chain joins TRBV7-9 to TRBJ2-5, with 9 positions matching TRBD1. Per the germline V gene, CDR1 is SEHNR and CDR2 is FQNEAQ (reference sequence). The CDR3 has 14 residues. V lost 8 bases and J lost 7; bases outside the gene matches: 11.

This clone has more than one count but fewer than ten. The chain joins TRBV4-1 to TRBJ1-1; TRBD1 matches 8 bases. V dropped 2 bases and J dropped 4; count of bases not matched to a gene: 9. Germline-derived CDR1 and CDR2 are MGHRA and YSYEKL. The CDR3 extends over 16 amino acids. CDR3 in DNA: TGCGCCAGCAGCCAAACTGCAGGGGGCAGTCCCACTGAAGCTTTCTTT. Encoded protein: CASSQTAGGSPTEAFF.

This clone showed up just a few times. The chain employs TRBV6-4 and TRBJ2-6, with 12 nucleotides matching TRBD1. The CDR3 is 18 residues long. CDR1 is MRHNA and CDR2 is SNTAGT in the germline V gene. V was pared by 2 bases and J by 2 bases, with 4 bases of the junction left unmatched. The CDR3 bases are TGTGCCAGCAGTGACCGGGACAGGGGGCTGACTGGGGCCAACGTCCTGACTTTC. Protein sequence: CASSDRDRGLTGANVLTF.

J is TRBJ2-5 and V is TRBV30; D is perhaps TRBD2 (6 bases). Per the germline V gene, CDR1 is GTSNPN and CDR2 is SVGIG (reference sequence). Trimming took off 3 bases at V and 4 bases at J, with 9 bases between the two ends. The CDR3 has 12 amino acids. The CDR3 here is CAWSPAGETQYF. As DNA, the CDR3 is TGTGCCTGGAGCCCAGCGGGAGAGACCCAGTACTTC. The complete variable domain, with remaining parts taken from reference TRBV30 and TRBJ2-5, reads SQTIHQWPATLVQPVGSPLSLECTVEGTSNPNLYWYRQAAGRGLQLLFYSVGIGQISSEVPQNLSASRPQDRQFILSSKKLLLSDSGFYLCAWSPAGETQYFGPGTRLLVL.

The chain is built from TRBV4-1 and TRBJ1-1, with no clear D. Germline values: CDR1 MGHRA, CDR2 YSYEKL. The CDR3 contains 16 residues. The V and J ends lost 1 base and 1 base respectively, with 13 bases between them. The CDR3, as DNA: TGCGCCAGCAGCCAAGGGTTCCTGGCCGGGAACACTGAAGCTTTCTTT. Translating gives CASSQGFLAGNTEAFF.

This chain joins TRBV25-1 and TRBJ2-3, with a possible D match to TRBD2 (5 bases). The CDR3 length is 16 residues. The V end lost 2 bases, the J end lost 0 bases, and 12 bases lay between the germline ends. Germline V gene lookup returns CDR1 MGHDK and CDR2 SYGVNS. In nucleotides, the CDR3 is TGTGCCAGCAGTGAAACGACTATAGCTAGCACAGATACGCAGTATTTT. Encoded protein: CASSETTIASTDTQYF. Together with reference TRBV25-1 and TRBJ2-3, the CDR3 gives the full variable domain: EADIYQTPRYLVIGTGKKITLECSQTMGHDKMYWYQQDPGMELHLIHYSYGVNSTEKGDLSSESTVSRIRTEHFPLTLESARPSHTSQYLCASSETTIASTDTQYFGPGTRLTVL.

The chain carries TRBV5-6 and TRBJ1-2; D remains unclear. CDR1 SGHDT and CDR2 YYEEEE come from the germline V gene. The germline V and J ends were trimmed by 6 bases and 3 bases, with 9 bases remaining between them. The CDR3 is 12 amino acids. CDR3 DNA: TGTGCCAGCAACGGTCGGCACTATGGCTACACCTTC. Translation gives CASNGRHYGYTF.

CDR3 protein: CATSNKRGGTEAFF. CDR3 coding DNA: TGTGCCACCAGCAATAAAAGGGGAGGCACTGAAGCTTTCTTT. This chain links TRBV15 with TRBJ1-1; D possibly corresponds to TRBD1 (5 bases). V dropped 4 bases and J dropped 4 bases, with 13 bases sitting between them. Germline V gives CDR1 LNHNV, CDR2 YYDKDF (reference sequence). The CDR3 has 14 residues.

The CDR3 coding sequence is TGTGCCAGCAGTTTGACATGGAGAAATACGCAGTATTTT. Translated: CASSLTWRNTQYF. The rearrangement links TRBV27 to TRBJ2-3, with unresolved D. Per the germline V gene, CDR1 is MNHEY and CDR2 is SMNVEV (reference sequence). The CDR3 contains 13 residues. V gave up 3 bases and J gave up 7 bases, with 11 bases separating them.

This clone was seen once. This chain joins TRBV6-5 and TRBJ1-6; D gene unclear. Germline V gene data show CDR1 as MNHEY and CDR2 as SVGAGI. The CDR3 extends over 15 amino acids. Trimming removed 6 bases at V and 0 bases at J, with 9 bases between. CDR3 loop: CASRHPYSYNSPLHF. CDR3 DNA: TGTGCCAGCAGGCACCCATACTCCTATAATTCACCCCTCCACTTT.

The chain couples TRBV6-1 to TRBJ2-5; D is tentatively TRBD1 or TRBD2 (5 bases each). Per the germline V gene, CDR1 is MNHNS and CDR2 is SASEGT. CDR3 length: 14 amino acids. Trimming removed 6 bases at V and 5 bases at J, with 16 bases between. The CDR3 spells CASRTTLGDETQYF. Written as DNA, the CDR3 is TGTGCCAGCAGAACGACTCTAGGGGACGAGACCCAGTACTTC.

This chain connects TRBV14 to TRBJ1-4; D remains unclear. The CDR3 length is 15 residues. V was clipped by 1 base and J by 7 bases, with 13 bases between them. The germline V gene has CDR1 SGHDN and CDR2 FVKESK. CDR3 nucleotides: TGTGCCAGCAGCCAAGTGGGAACATTGGGTGAAAAACTGTTTTTT. As protein: CASSQVGTLGEKLFF.

The chain carries TRBV5-6 and TRBJ2-1; D ambiguous. The CDR3 is 13 residues long. The V end was cut by 3 bases, the J end by 7 bases, with 11 bases between. Germline V gives CDR1 SGHDT, CDR2 YYEEEE. CDR3 sequence reads: CASSSGSLNEQFF. CDR3 bases: TGTGCCAGCAGCTCGGGCAGTCTAAATGAGCAGTTCTTC.

The chain uses TRBV7-6 and TRBJ2-2; unclear D gene. This CDR3 is 12 amino acids long. Germline CDR1 reads SGHVS; CDR2 reads FNYEAQ. The V and J ends lost 3 bases and 6 bases respectively, with 5 bases between them. The DNA of the CDR3 is TGTGCCAGCAGCTTGAGGTCCGGGGAGCTGTTTTTT. This translates into CASSLRSGELFF.

This chain connects TRBV2 to TRBJ1-5; 12 bases align to TRBD1. V shed 2 bases and J 8 bases; nucleotides not matched to a gene: 7. Germline CDR1 reads SNHLY; CDR2 reads FYNNEI. This CDR3 comprises 16 residues. CDR3 loop: CASSENWGQGAEPQHF. CDR3 bases: TGTGCCAGCAGTGAAAATTGGGGACAGGGGGCCGAGCCCCAGCATTTT.

This clone was counted once. The chain combines TRBV7-2 with TRBJ2-7, with D possibly TRBD2 on 5 matching bases. Trimming pared 3 bases from V and 6 bases from J, leaving 15 bases between. The CDR3 consists of 14 residues. The V gene's germline CDR1 is SGHTA and CDR2 FQGNSA. CDR3 nucleotide sequence: TGTGCCAGCAGCTTTGCCCGGACTGACCGCGAGCAGTACTTC. This encodes CASSFARTDREQYF.

The rearrangement uses TRBV14 and TRBJ2-5; D gene uncertain. This CDR3 region has 15 residues. Germline lookup yields CDR1 SGHDN and CDR2 FVKESK. V was shortened by 0 bases and J by 2 bases, with 10 bases between the two germline ends. The CDR3 DNA reads as TGTGCCAGCAGCCAAGATAGACGGAGACAAGAGACCCAGTACTTC. It codes for CASSQDRRRQETQYF.

The chain combines TRBV27 with TRBJ1-2; D gene ambiguous. The CDR3 length is 15 residues. With 6 bases removed from V and 8 bases from J, the gap between germline ends came to 22 bases. Germline CDR1 reads MNHEY; CDR2 reads SMNVEV (reference sequence). This CDR3 is CASSEPGPLRKGYTF. Written as DNA, the CDR3 is TGTGCCAGCAGCGAACCGGGCCCCCTGAGGAAAGGCTACACCTTC.

This chain uses TRBV29-1 with TRBJ2-1, with 12 bases lining up with TRBD2. The trim removed 5 bases at V and 2 bases at J, leaving 7 bases unmatched. This CDR3 contains 16 residues. Germline V gives CDR1 SQVTM, CDR2 ANQGSEA. This chain's CDR3 is CSVLSSGGGTYNEQFF. DNA for the CDR3: TGCAGCGTTCTGTCTAGCGGGGGGGGGACCTACAATGAGCAGTTCTTC.

V is TRBV2 and J is TRBJ2-7; the D gene could be TRBD1 or TRBD2 (5 bases each). The CDR3 extends over 17 amino acids. Trimming pared 6 bases from V and 6 bases from J, leaving 27 bases between. CDR1 is SNHLY, CDR2 FYNNEI, per germline. The CDR3: CASSAGQLGAPGTEQYF. The CDR3 DNA follows: TGTGCCAGCAGCGCCGGCCAGCTCGGGGCGCCGGGGACCGAGCAGTACTTC.

In this sample, this clone turned up a few times. This rearrangement joins TRBV6-5 to TRBJ1-5; D not resolved. V was trimmed by 2 bases and J by 2 bases, leaving 4 bases between them. Germline CDR1 reads MNHEY; CDR2 reads SVGAGI. This CDR3 region has 13 residues. CDR3 nucleotide sequence: TGTGCCAGCAGTTACCGCCGCAATCAGCCCCAGCATTTT. This encodes CASSYRRNQPQHF.

This rearrangement joins TRBV7-9 to TRBJ1-3; D ambiguous. V was trimmed by 1 base and J by 2 bases, leaving 6 bases between them. Germline V gives CDR1 SEHNR, CDR2 FQNEAQ (reference sequence). CDR3 size: 14 residues. The CDR3 DNA sequence: TGTGCCAGCAGCTTAGGAGGTCCTGGAAACACCATATATTTT. Encoded protein: CASSLGGPGNTIYF.

The chain couples TRBV9 to TRBJ1-2, with a weak D call TRBD1 (5 bases). Trimming shortened V by 2 bases and J by 2 bases, and 13 bases separated the two germline ends. This CDR3 contains 15 residues. Germline values: CDR1 SGDLS, CDR2 YYNGEE. The CDR3, as DNA: TGTGCCAGCAGCGTGGCCCTACAGGCGAACTATGGCTACACCTTC. Protein: CASSVALQANYGYTF.

The chain joins TRBV11-2 to TRBJ1-2, with D perhaps matching TRBD1 (5 bases). Looked up from germline, CDR1 is SGHAT and CDR2 is FQNNGV. This CDR3 spans 16 amino acids. Between the trimmed V and J ends, which lost 3 bases and 5 bases, there was a span of 19 bases. The CDR3 coding sequence is TGTGCCAGCAGCTTTGTGACAGATAAAGCCGTGTATGGCTACACCTTC. It is translated as CASSFVTDKAVYGYTF.

V usage is TRBV13 and J usage is TRBJ2-3; 8 positions match TRBD1. This CDR3 contains 16 residues. Unmatched junction bases numbered 5, after V lost 2 bases and J lost 1 base. Germline CDR1 is PRHDT and CDR2 is FYEKMQ (reference sequence). In DNA form, the CDR3 reads TGTGCCAGCAGCTTACCGACAGGGGACCGCACAGATACGCAGTATTTT. Protein sequence: CASSLPTGDRTDTQYF.